Below are 2 T cell receptor beta chains sequenced from a single sample in a study of cytomegalovirus exposure and HLA in healthy donors. The PCR used 60 Vbeta and 13 Jbeta primers. Repertoires were generated with immunoSEQ multiplex PCR, while TCRdb's copy carries only in-frame clones and drops some. Here the sample spans 72,000 or so clones, roughly 68% being singletons. The sample consisted of PBMCs. The receptor set was obtained from a woman in her 50s in good health and CMV-seronegative.

This clone was picked up a small number of times. The chain carries TRBV7-8 and TRBJ2-7, with 8 bases fitting TRBD1. Trimming at V came to 5 bases and at J to 2 bases, leaving 5 bases not matched to a gene. There are 14 residues in the CDR3. The germline gives CDR1 SGHVS, CDR2 FQNEAQ. CDR3 residues: CASSQPTGAYEQYF. The CDR3 DNA follows: TGTGCCAGCAGCCAGCCGACAGGGGCCTACGAGCAGTACTTC.

The V call is TRBV2, the J call TRBJ1-5; TRBD1 agrees at 10 bases. The CDR3 length is 16 residues. Per the germline V gene, CDR1 is SNHLY and CDR2 is FYNNEI. Unmatched junction bases numbered 9, after V lost 7 bases and J lost 3 bases. CDR3 in DNA: TGTGCCAGCAAATCATGGGACAGGGGCCTCAATCAGCCCCAGCATTTT. Amino acids: CASKSWDRGLNQPQHF.